This TCR beta chain was captured by sequencing in a study of cytomegalovirus exposure and HLA in healthy donors. Study-level points and caveats: In a later analysis, donors in an Asian-associated ancestry cluster reportedly had fewer N-insertions in productive TCRs than the cohort mean.

60 Vbeta and 13 Jbeta primers were used in PCR. TCRdb keeps only in-frame clones here, not all; method: immunoSEQ multiplex PCR. The repertoire includes 160,000 or so clones, approximately 77% of them detected once, and approximately 2.4% sits in the top ten. Trimming took 1 base from V and 4 from J, leaving 14 bases between them. The CDR3 contains 15 residues. The germline V gene has CDR1 SGHNT and CDR2 YYREEE (reference sequence). As for this clone: The antigen is undetermined.

The sequence was obtained from a female donor in good health and CMV-seronegative. Sequenced input: PBMCs. The rearrangement links TRBV5-4 to TRBJ2-5, with a tentative D call TRBD1 (6 bases). The CDR3 region is CASSLPAGAGETQYF. Here the CDR3 DNA reads TGTGCCAGCAGCTTGCCTGCAGGGGCGGGAGAGACCCAGTACTTC.